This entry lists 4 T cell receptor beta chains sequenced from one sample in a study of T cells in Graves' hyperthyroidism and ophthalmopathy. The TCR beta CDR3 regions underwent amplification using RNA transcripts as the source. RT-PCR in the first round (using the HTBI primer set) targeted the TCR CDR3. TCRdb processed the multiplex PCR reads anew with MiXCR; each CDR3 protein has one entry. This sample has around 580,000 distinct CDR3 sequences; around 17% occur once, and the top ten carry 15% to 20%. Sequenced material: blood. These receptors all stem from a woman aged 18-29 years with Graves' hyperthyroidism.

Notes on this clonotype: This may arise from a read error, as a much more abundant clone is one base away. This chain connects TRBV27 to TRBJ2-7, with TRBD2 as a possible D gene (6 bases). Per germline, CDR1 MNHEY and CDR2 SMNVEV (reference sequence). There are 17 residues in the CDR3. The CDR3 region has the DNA TGTGCCAGCAGTTTCTCGTGGGGGGACCTGAACTCCTGCGAGCAGTACTTC. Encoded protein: CASSFSWGDLNSCEQYF.

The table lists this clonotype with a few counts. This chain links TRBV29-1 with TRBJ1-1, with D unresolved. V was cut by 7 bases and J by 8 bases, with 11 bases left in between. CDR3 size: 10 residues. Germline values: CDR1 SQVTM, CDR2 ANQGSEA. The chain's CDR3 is CSDGSPEAFF. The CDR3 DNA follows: TGCAGCGACGGTTCCCCAGAAGCTTTCTTT. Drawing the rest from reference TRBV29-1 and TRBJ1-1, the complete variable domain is SAVISQKPSRDICQRGTSLTIQCQVDSQVTMMFWYRQQPGQSLTLIATANQGSEATYESGFVIDKFPISRPNLTFSTLTVSNMSPEDSSIYLCSDGSPEAFFGQGTRLTVV.

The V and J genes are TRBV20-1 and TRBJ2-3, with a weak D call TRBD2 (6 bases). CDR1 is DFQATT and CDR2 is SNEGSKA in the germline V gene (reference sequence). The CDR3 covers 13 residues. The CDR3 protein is CSAGGPSTDTQYF. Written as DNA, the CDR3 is TGCAGCGCTGGAGGGCCCAGCACAGATACGCAGTATTTT.

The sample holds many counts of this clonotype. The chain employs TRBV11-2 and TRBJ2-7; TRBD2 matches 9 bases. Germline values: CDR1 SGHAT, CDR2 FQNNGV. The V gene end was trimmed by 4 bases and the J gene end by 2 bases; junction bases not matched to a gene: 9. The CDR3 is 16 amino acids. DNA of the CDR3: TGTGCCAGCAGCTCACGGCGGGGGGGCCTACCCTACGAGCAGTACTTC. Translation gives CASSSRRGGLPYEQYF.